Listed below are T cell receptor beta chains from one sample, sequenced in a study of blood T cell repertoires in COVID-19. The table came from immunoSEQ multiplex PCR; TCRdb's copy has only in-frame clones and leaves some out. The sample consists of about 400,000 clones, 70% to 90% of them appearing once. Sequenced: PBMCs or T cells enriched from blood (not recorded which). Receptors were obtained from a man aged 35 to 55 in a cohort exposed to, infected with or recovered from COVID-19 (not recorded which). The conserved cysteine and the conserved F or W are not part of the CDR3 here. Fields, in order: V gene, D gene, J gene, clone size, CDR3 protein. A D gene is named only where the DNA matches it firmly. Expanded clones get a size class; other rows say once, few or many, or leave the size out.

v_gene: TRBV14; d_gene: TRBD1; j_gene: TRBJ1-2; abundance: .; CDR3aa: ASSQAGTGFYGYT
v_gene: TRBV10-3; d_gene: TRBD2; j_gene: TRBJ2-5; abundance: .; CDR3aa: AIDPSGPEETQY
v_gene: TRBV28; d_gene: .; j_gene: TRBJ1-6; abundance: .; CDR3aa: ASSSGDFGESPLH
v_gene: TRBV18; d_gene: .; j_gene: TRBJ2-1; abundance: .; CDR3aa: ASSPDRSSYNEQF
v_gene: TRBV18; d_gene: TRBD1; j_gene: TRBJ1-4; abundance: .; CDR3aa: ASSPGQGLEKLF
v_gene: TRBV19; d_gene: TRBD1; j_gene: TRBJ2-2; abundance: once; CDR3aa: ASRDRANTGELF
v_gene: TRBV7-9; d_gene: .; j_gene: TRBJ2-1; abundance: .; CDR3aa: ASSLAETLNEQF
v_gene: TRBV11-2; d_gene: TRBD1; j_gene: TRBJ1-6; abundance: .; CDR3aa: ASSTAGGRSYNSPLH
v_gene: TRBV4-2; d_gene: .; j_gene: TRBJ2-1; abundance: .; CDR3aa: ASSQEGGGRANNEQF
v_gene: TRBV19; d_gene: TRBD1; j_gene: TRBJ2-3; abundance: .; CDR3aa: ASSIRGHGTGTDTQY
v_gene: TRBV5-1; d_gene: .; j_gene: TRBJ1-2; abundance: .; CDR3aa: ASSFTSGTISYGYT
v_gene: TRBV29-1; d_gene: .; j_gene: TRBJ2-7; abundance: .; CDR3aa: SVEGQGFHEQY
v_gene: TRBV27; d_gene: .; j_gene: TRBJ1-2; abundance: .; CDR3aa: ASSSVTGNYGYT
v_gene: TRBV2; d_gene: .; j_gene: TRBJ2-7; abundance: .; CDR3aa: ASSNLADLSYEQY
v_gene: TRBV28; d_gene: TRBD1; j_gene: TRBJ1-5; abundance: .; CDR3aa: ASFRQGRQPQH
v_gene: TRBV5-1; d_gene: .; j_gene: TRBJ1-2; abundance: .; CDR3aa: ASSLAGQGDGYT
v_gene: TRBV5-1; d_gene: .; j_gene: TRBJ1-4; abundance: .; CDR3aa: ASSLGDPEEKLF
v_gene: TRBV7-2; d_gene: TRBD2; j_gene: TRBJ2-7; abundance: .; CDR3aa: ASSLGLAGVDEQY
v_gene: TRBV6-6; d_gene: .; j_gene: TRBJ2-1; abundance: .; CDR3aa: ASRSDRPISYNEQF
v_gene: TRBV4-1; d_gene: TRBD2; j_gene: TRBJ2-1; abundance: .; CDR3aa: ASSARLAGGLDNEQF
v_gene: TRBV2; d_gene: .; j_gene: TRBJ1-4; abundance: .; CDR3aa: ASSLDRRDEKLF
v_gene: TRBV5-1; d_gene: .; j_gene: TRBJ2-1; abundance: .; CDR3aa: ASSQANANEQF
v_gene: TRBV27; d_gene: .; j_gene: TRBJ2-7; abundance: once; CDR3aa: ASSLGQQTIYEQY
v_gene: TRBV28; d_gene: TRBD1; j_gene: TRBJ1-2; abundance: .; CDR3aa: ASVQGARYGYT
v_gene: TRBV7-9; d_gene: TRBD1; j_gene: TRBJ2-2; abundance: .; CDR3aa: ASSPGTGDTGELF
v_gene: TRBV5-6; d_gene: .; j_gene: TRBJ1-4; abundance: .; CDR3aa: ASSLQSRKLF
v_gene: TRBV19; d_gene: TRBD1; j_gene: TRBJ1-4; abundance: .; CDR3aa: ASSPHRDRKVKKLF
v_gene: TRBV30; d_gene: TRBD1; j_gene: TRBJ1-2; abundance: .; CDR3aa: AWSLGQGHGYT
v_gene: TRBV21-1; d_gene: .; j_gene: TRBJ2-1; abundance: once; CDR3aa: ASSNWTSGYNEQF
v_gene: TRBV18; d_gene: .; j_gene: TRBJ1-5; abundance: .; CDR3aa: ASSGSSRNSNQPQH
v_gene: TRBV3-1/TRBV3-2; d_gene: .; j_gene: TRBJ2-7; abundance: .; CDR3aa: ASSQEGHPGEQY
v_gene: TRBV10-3; d_gene: TRBD1; j_gene: TRBJ1-1; abundance: .; CDR3aa: ATRPTGGTEAF